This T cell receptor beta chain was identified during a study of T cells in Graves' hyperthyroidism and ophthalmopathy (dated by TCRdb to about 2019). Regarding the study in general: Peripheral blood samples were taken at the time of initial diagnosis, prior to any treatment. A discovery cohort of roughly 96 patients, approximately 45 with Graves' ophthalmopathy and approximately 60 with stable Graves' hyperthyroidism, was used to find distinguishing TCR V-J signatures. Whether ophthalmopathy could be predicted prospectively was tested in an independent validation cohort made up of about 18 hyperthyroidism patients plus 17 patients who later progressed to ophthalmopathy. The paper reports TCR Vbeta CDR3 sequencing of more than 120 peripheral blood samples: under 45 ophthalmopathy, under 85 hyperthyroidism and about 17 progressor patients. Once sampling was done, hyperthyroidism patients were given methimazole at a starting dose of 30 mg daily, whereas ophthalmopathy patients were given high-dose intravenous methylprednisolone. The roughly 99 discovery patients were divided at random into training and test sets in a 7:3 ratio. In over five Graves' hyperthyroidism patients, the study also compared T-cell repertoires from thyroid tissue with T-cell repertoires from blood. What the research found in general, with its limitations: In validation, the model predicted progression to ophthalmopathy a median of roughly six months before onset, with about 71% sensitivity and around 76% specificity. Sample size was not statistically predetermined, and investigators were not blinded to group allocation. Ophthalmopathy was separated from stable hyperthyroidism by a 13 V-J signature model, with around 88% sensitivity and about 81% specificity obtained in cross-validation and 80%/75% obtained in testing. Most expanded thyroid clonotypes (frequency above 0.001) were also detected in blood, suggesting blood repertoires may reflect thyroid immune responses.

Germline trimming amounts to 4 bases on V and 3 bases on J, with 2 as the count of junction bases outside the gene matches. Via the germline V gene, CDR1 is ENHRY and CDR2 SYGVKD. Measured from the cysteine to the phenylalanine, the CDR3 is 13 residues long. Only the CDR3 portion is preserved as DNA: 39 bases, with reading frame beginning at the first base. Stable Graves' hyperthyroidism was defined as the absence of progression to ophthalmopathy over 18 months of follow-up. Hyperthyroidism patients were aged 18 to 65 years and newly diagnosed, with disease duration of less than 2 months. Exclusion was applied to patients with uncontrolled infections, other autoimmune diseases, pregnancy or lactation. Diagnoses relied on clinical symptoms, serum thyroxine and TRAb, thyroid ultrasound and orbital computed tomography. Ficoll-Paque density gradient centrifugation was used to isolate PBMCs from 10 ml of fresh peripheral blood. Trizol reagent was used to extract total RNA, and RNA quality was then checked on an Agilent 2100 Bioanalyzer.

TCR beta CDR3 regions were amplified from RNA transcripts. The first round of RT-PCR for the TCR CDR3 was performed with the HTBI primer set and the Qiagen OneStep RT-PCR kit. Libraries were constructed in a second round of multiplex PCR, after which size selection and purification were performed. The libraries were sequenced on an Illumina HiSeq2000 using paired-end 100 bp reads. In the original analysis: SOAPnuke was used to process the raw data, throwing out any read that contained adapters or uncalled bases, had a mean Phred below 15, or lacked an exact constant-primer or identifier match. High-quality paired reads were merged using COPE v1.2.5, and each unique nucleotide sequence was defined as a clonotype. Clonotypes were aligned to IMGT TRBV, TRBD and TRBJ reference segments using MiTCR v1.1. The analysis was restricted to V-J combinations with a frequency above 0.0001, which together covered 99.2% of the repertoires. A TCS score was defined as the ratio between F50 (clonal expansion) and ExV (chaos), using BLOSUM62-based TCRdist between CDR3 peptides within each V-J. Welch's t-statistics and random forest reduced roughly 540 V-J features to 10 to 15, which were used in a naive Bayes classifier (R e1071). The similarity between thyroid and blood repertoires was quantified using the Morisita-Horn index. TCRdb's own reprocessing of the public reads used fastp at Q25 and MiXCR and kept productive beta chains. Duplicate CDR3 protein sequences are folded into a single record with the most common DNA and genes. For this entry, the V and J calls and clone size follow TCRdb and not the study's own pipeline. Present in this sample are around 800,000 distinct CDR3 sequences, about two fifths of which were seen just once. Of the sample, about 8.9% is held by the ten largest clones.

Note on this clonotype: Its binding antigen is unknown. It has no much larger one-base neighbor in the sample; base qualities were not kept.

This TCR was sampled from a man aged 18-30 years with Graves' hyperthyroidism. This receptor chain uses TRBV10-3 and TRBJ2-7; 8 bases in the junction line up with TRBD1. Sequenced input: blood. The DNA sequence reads TGTGCCATCAGTGCCGGGACAGGCTACGAGCAGTACTTC. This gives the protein CAISAGTGYEQYF.